These 26 T cell receptor beta chains share one sample of origin, sequenced in a study of blood T cell repertoires in COVID-19. Profiled with immunoSEQ multiplex PCR; TCRdb holds only in-frame clones, not every one. This sample has about 160,000 clones, with 78% found just once. Sequenced: peripheral blood. The receptors come from a woman older than 75 with acute or convalescent COVID-19.

In DNA form, the CDR3 reads TGTGCCAGCTCACTACGACTAGTCGATGAGCAGTTCTTC. Its translation: CASSLRLVDEQFF. This sequence joins TRBV18 and TRBJ2-1, with D perhaps TRBD2 (6 bases). Trimming pared 4 bases from V and 8 bases from J, leaving 12 bases between. Germline CDR1 reads KGHSH; CDR2 reads LQKENI. The CDR3 extends over 13 amino acids.

The CDR3 is CASRYTAGAIQETQYF. CDR3 DNA sequence: TGCGCCAGCAGATATACAGCGGGGGCCATCCAAGAGACCCAGTACTTC. This chain uses TRBV5-1 with TRBJ2-5, with TRBD2 matching over 8 bases. The germline V gene has CDR1 SGHRS and CDR2 YFSETQ. Losses at the gene ends were 5 bases for V and 1 base for J; bases not matched to a gene: 10. The CDR3 runs 16 residues. The full variable domain, rest sourced from reference TRBV5-1 and TRBJ2-5, is KAGVTQTPRYLIKTRGQQVTLSCSPISGHRSVSWYQQTPGQGLQFLFEYFSETQRNKGNFPGRFSGRQFSNSRSEMNVSTLELGDSALYLCASRYTAGAIQETQYFGPGTRLLVL.

This chain links TRBV28 with TRBJ2-1, with D maybe TRBD1 (6 bases). Germline CDR1 is MDHEN and CDR2 is SYDVKM. The CDR3 loop spans 13 amino acids. The V end was cut by 4 bases, the J end by 5 bases, with 9 bases between. The CDR3 region is CASSSQGNNEQFF. The CDR3 nucleotides read TGTGCCAGCAGTTCACAGGGAAACAATGAGCAGTTCTTC.

As DNA, the CDR3 is TGTGCCAGCAGTCACAGGGTCTGGCCCCTCCACTTT. This codes for CASSHRVWPLHF. The chain has TRBV7-2 and TRBJ1-6; possibly TRBD1 for D (6 bases). The CDR3 runs 12 residues. V gave up 6 bases and J gave up 13 bases, with 13 bases separating them. Germline CDR1 reads SGHTA; CDR2 reads FQGNSA.

The chain uses TRBV3-1 (or the pseudogene TRBV3-2) and TRBJ2-1, with a tentative D call TRBD2 (5 bases). The V end lost 1 base, the J end lost 4 bases, and 11 bases lay between the germline ends. Germline lookup yields CDR1 LGHDT and CDR2 YNNKEL (reference sequence). The CDR3 sequence is 15 residues long. The CDR3 spells CASSQGVGEYNEQFF. CDR3 bases: TGTGCCAGCAGCCAAGGAGTCGGGGAGTACAATGAGCAGTTCTTC.

The CDR3: CASSPRIREAFF. The DNA for the CDR3 is TGTGCCAGCAGCCCGAGGATCCGTGAAGCTTTCTTT. The chain has TRBV6-5 and TRBJ1-1; D gene uncertain. Per the germline V gene, CDR1 is MNHEY and CDR2 is SVGAGI. The CDR3 consists of 12 residues. Trimming pared 6 bases from V and 7 bases from J, leaving 12 bases between.

The V call is TRBV14, the J call TRBJ2-1, with 8 bases that match TRBD2. Germline CDR1 is SGHDN and CDR2 is FVKESK. The V segment lost 0 bases and the J segment 9 bases; nucleotides outside the gene matches: 10. The CDR3 extends over 16 amino acids. The CDR3 reads CASSQDPGGPLGEQFF. CDR3 in DNA: TGTGCCAGCAGCCAAGATCCGGGAGGGCCTCTAGGTGAGCAGTTCTTC. The whole variable domain, filled in from reference TRBV14 and TRBJ2-1, reads EAGVTQFPSHSVIEKGQTVTLRCDPISGHDNLYWYRRVMGKEIKFLLHFVKESKQDESGMPNNRFLAERTGGTYSTLKVQPAELEDSGVYFCASSQDPGGPLGEQFFGPGTRLTVL.

The chain combines TRBV9 with TRBJ2-3, with 7 bases fitting TRBD2. This CDR3 contains 17 residues. Losses at the gene ends were 0 bases for V and 2 bases for J; bases not matched to a gene: 9. Germline V gives CDR1 SGDLS, CDR2 YYNGEE. CDR3 sequence reads: CASSVEGIAGATDTQYF. CDR3 DNA: TGTGCCAGCAGCGTAGAAGGTATAGCGGGCGCCACAGATACGCAGTATTTT.

V is TRBV11-2 and J is TRBJ2-7; D unresolved. V lost 5 bases to trimming and J lost 7 bases, with 15 bases between them. Germline assignment: CDR1 SGHAT and CDR2 FQNNGV. This CDR3 contains 13 residues. The CDR3 is CASSLVPEWEQYF. CDR3 coding DNA: TGTGCCAGCAGCCTAGTCCCCGAGTGGGAGCAGTACTTC.

This clone has a handful of counts. This chain uses TRBV6-5 with TRBJ1-2, with D maybe TRBD1 (5 bases). V was pared by 2 bases and J by 6 bases, with 16 bases between. CDR3 length: 15 amino acids. Per the germline V gene, CDR1 is MNHEY and CDR2 is SVGAGI. CDR3 region: CASSYVGELPHGYTF. The CDR3 DNA is TGTGCCAGCAGTTACGTAGGGGAACTACCACATGGCTACACCTTC.

On this clone: Other DNA sequences from this sample encode an identical CDR3 as well. The rearrangement links TRBV19 to TRBJ2-7, with TRBD1 as a possible D gene (6 bases). The CDR3 has 14 residues. The V end lost 9 bases, the J end lost 0 bases, and 15 bases lay between the germline ends. Germline V gene lookup returns CDR1 LNHDA and CDR2 SQIVND (reference sequence). This CDR3 is CASKSTGSSYEQYF. DNA of the CDR3: TGTGCCAGCAAGTCGACAGGTTCCTCCTACGAGCAGTACTTC.

CDR3 nucleotide sequence: TGTGCCAGCAGCGTACAAGGAGGGTGGACCGGGGAGCTGTTTTTT. It codes for CASSVQGGWTGELFF. V and J are TRBV9 and TRBJ2-2; D might be TRBD2 (6 bases). The germline V and J ends were trimmed by 1 base and 5 bases, with 12 bases remaining between them. The CDR3 has 15 residues. Germline V lookup: CDR1 SGDLS, CDR2 YYNGEE.

The chain combines TRBV5-1 with TRBJ1-1; 9 positions match TRBD1. Germline CDR1 reads SGHRS; CDR2 reads YFSETQ. The V and J ends lost 4 bases and 6 bases, in that order; junction bases with no gene match: 7. This CDR3 is built from 14 residues. This CDR3 is CASSPHRGPAEAFF. In DNA, the CDR3 is TGCGCCAGCAGCCCACACAGGGGGCCCGCTGAAGCTTTCTTT. Full variable domain (missing parts from reference TRBV5-1 and TRBJ1-1): KAGVTQTPRYLIKTRGQQVTLSCSPISGHRSVSWYQQTPGQGLQFLFEYFSETQRNKGNFPGRFSGRQFSNSRSEMNVSTLELGDSALYLCASSPHRGPAEAFFGQGTRLTVV.

The rearrangement uses TRBV15 and TRBJ1-1, with 7 bases lining up with TRBD1. The ends lost 4 bases at V and 4 bases at J; junction bases unmatched: 6. There are 14 residues in the CDR3. CDR1 LNHNV and CDR2 YYDKDF come from the germline V gene (reference sequence). CDR3: CATSTRQGRTEAFF. The CDR3 DNA follows: TGTGCCACCAGCACACGACAGGGTCGCACTGAAGCTTTCTTT.

The chain uses TRBV19 and TRBJ1-1; 7 bases are a match to TRBD1. The CDR3 runs 12 residues. Germline CDR1 reads LNHDA; CDR2 reads SQIVND (reference sequence). V dropped 5 bases and J dropped 8; count of bases not matched to a gene: 5. As DNA, the CDR3 is TGTGCCAGTAGTCTCAGGGGGACCGAAGCTTTCTTT. Its protein product is CASSLRGTEAFF.

The J gene is TRBJ1-4, the V gene TRBV29-1, with D perhaps TRBD1 (6 bases). V was pared by 4 bases and J by 8 bases, with 17 bases between. Germline V gene sequence: CDR1 SQVTM, CDR2 ANQGSEA. The CDR3 contains 14 residues. CDR3 in DNA: TGCAGCGTTGGGCACACGGGGGGCGAGGAAAAACTGTTTTTT. Protein sequence: CSVGHTGGEEKLFF. Complete variable domain (other parts from reference TRBV29-1 and TRBJ1-4): SAVISQKPSRDICQRGTSLTIQCQVDSQVTMMFWYRQQPGQSLTLIATANQGSEATYESGFVIDKFPISRPNLTFSTLTVSNMSPEDSSIYLCSVGHTGGEEKLFFGSGTQLSVL.

V is TRBV30 and J is TRBJ2-1; 14 nucleotides line up with TRBD2. The CDR3 is made up of 11 amino acids. Unmatched junction bases numbered 0, after V lost 5 bases and J lost 12 bases. Germline CDR1 reads GTSNPN; CDR2 reads SVGIG (reference sequence). Here the CDR3 DNA reads TGTGCCTGGGGGACTAGCGGGGGGCAGTTCTTC. Its translation is CAWGTSGGQFF.

The CDR3 is CASSQDRWPNYGYTF. CDR3 nucleotides: TGCGCCAGCAGCCAAGATCGCTGGCCTAACTATGGCTACACCTTC. The V call is TRBV4-1, the J call TRBJ1-2; D is unclear. Germline-derived CDR1 and CDR2 are MGHRA and YSYEKL. There are 15 residues in the CDR3. V was shortened by 0 bases and J by 0 bases, with 8 bases between the two germline ends.

The chain uses TRBV6-1 and TRBJ1-5, with D possibly TRBD1 on 5 matching bases. This CDR3 region has 16 residues. Germline V gene data show CDR1 as MNHNS and CDR2 as SASEGT. V shed 4 bases and J shed 6 bases, with 19 bases lying between them. CDR3 residues: CASSGLGRGLIQPQHF. Written as DNA, the CDR3 is TGTGCCAGCAGTGGCCTCGGGCGGGGCCTAATTCAGCCCCAGCATTTT.

The CDR3 nucleotides read TGTGCCAGCAGCTTACGGGGGAACTATGGCTACACCTTC. It yields the protein CASSLRGNYGYTF. V is TRBV7-9 and J is TRBJ1-2, with D maybe TRBD1 (5 bases). The length of the CDR3 is 13 residues. Germline V lookup: CDR1 SEHNR, CDR2 FQNEAQ (reference sequence). Trimming cost V 2 bases and J 2 bases, with 6 bases left between them.

DNA of the CDR3: TGCGCCAGCAGCTTGGAGGGCAGGGTGGCCAATGAGCAGTTCTTC. Translation gives CASSLEGRVANEQFF. The rearrangement uses TRBV5-1 and TRBJ2-1; perhaps TRBD1 as D (5 bases). This CDR3 contains 15 residues. Trimming stripped 0 bases from V and 6 bases from J, with 13 bases between. Germline loops: CDR1 SGHRS, CDR2 YFSETQ.

As concerns this clone: At one of its ends the junction is not consistent with the germline gene, which may arise from a read error. This chain joins TRBV18 and TRBJ1-4, with a weak D call TRBD1 (5 bases). The CDR3 covers 13 residues. Looked up from germline, CDR1 is KGHSH and CDR2 is LQKENI. Written as DNA, the CDR3 is TGTGCCAGCTCGGGGGGGACTAAAGAAAAACTGTTTTTT. Its translation: CASSGGTKEKLFF.

The V gene is TRBV28, the J gene TRBJ2-1; 7 nucleotides match TRBD2. Per the germline V gene, CDR1 is MDHEN and CDR2 is SYDVKM. The CDR3 totals 16 residues. The V segment lost 3 bases and the J segment 7 bases; nucleotides outside the gene matches: 12. Here the CDR3 DNA reads TGTGCCAGCAGTTTTTCGAGCGGGAAATGGGGGAATGAGCAGTTCTTC. Protein: CASSFSSGKWGNEQFF.

The J gene is TRBJ1-3, the V gene TRBV13; D remains ambiguous. The germline gives CDR1 PRHDT, CDR2 FYEKMQ (reference sequence). This CDR3 has 15 amino acids. Trimming removed 1 base from V and 0 bases from J, with 7 bases in between. CDR3 in DNA: TGTGCCAGCAGCTTAGTGGGGAGCTCTGGAAACACCATATATTTT. Amino acid sequence: CASSLVGSSGNTIYF.

V usage is TRBV6-5 and J usage is TRBJ1-5; the match to TRBD1 covers 12 bases. Germline V gene lookup returns CDR1 MNHEY and CDR2 SVGAGI. After removal of 6 bases from V and 7 bases from J, the junction contained 7 bases not matched to a gene. The length of the CDR3 is 15 residues. The DNA for the CDR3 is TGTGCCAGCAGCGGGACAGGGGGCCTTTGGCAGCCCCAGCATTTT. Encoded protein: CASSGTGGLWQPQHF.

V and J are TRBV5-8 and TRBJ1-2; TRBD1 matches 7 bases. The ends lost 4 bases at V and 8 bases at J; junction bases unmatched: 5. The CDR3 loop spans 12 amino acids. The germline V gene encodes CDR1 SGHTS and CDR2 YDEGEE. The CDR3 sequence: CASSQGGVGYTF. In nucleotides, the CDR3 is TGTGCCAGCAGCCAAGGGGGCGTCGGCTACACCTTC.